The present T cell receptor beta chain was sequenced within a study of blood T cell repertoires in COVID-19. About the research overall: Italy, Spain and the United States were the sources of the convalescent and acute COVID-19 samples. PBMCs, B-cell-depleted T cells, or T cells provided the cDNA or gDNA that made up the material.

In the original processing: By means of reference gene primer amplification, nucleated cell counts were estimated. Clones were sequenced by immunoSEQ multiplex PCR, and TCRdb holds only the in-frame ones, with some missing. Clone size and the V and J calls come from that table; the DNA yielded D and trimming. The sample yields hundreds of thousands of clones, more than 80% seen once. The CDR3 covers 14 residues. The receptor was derived from a man aged 25-40 years who had recovered from COVID-19. What was sequenced was PBMCs or T cells enriched from blood (not recorded which). This chain uses TRBV7-5 with TRBJ2-7; no check of the table's D call, TRBD1, against the DNA was made. TRBV7-5 is assigned pseudogene status. Here the CDR3 DNA reads TGTGTCAGAGCTTCACAGGGGGCAAGAAACGAGCAGTACTTC. Translated: CVRASQGARNEQYF.